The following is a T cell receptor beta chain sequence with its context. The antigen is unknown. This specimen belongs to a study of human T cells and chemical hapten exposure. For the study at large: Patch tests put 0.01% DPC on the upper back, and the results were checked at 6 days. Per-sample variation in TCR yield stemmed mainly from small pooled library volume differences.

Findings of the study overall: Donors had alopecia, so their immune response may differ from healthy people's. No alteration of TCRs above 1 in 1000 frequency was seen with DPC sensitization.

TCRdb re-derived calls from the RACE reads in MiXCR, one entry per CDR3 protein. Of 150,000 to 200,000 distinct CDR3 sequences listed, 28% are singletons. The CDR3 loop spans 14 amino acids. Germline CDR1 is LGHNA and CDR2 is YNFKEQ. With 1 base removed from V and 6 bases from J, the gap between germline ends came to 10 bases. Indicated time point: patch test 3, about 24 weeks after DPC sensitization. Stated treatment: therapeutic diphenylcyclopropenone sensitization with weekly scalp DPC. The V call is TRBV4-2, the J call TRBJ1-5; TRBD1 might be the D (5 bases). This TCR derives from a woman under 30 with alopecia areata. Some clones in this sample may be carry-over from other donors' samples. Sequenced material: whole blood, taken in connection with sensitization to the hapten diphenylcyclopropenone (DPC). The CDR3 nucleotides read TGTGCCAGCAGCCAAGCAGGGCTGAGTCAGCCCCAGCATTTT. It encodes CASSQAGLSQPQHF.